This paragraph covers one T cell receptor beta chain sequence. The sample is drawn from a study of T cells after somatic rescue of genetic block. Data came from immunoSEQ multiplex PCR; TCRdb stores just in-frame clones and leaves some out. This table holds around 52,000 clones, 90% to 97% found once. The CDR3 is made up of 17 amino acids. Trimming took 6 bases from V and 6 from J, leaving 23 bases between them. Germline V lookup: CDR1 MDHEN, CDR2 SYDVKM. This clonotype was sampled from a child in the first two years of life. The V call is TRBV28, the J call TRBJ1-4, with D maybe TRBD1 (5 bases). The sequencing sample was made of peripheral blood mononuclear cells (PBMCs). In DNA, the CDR3 is TGTGCCAGCAGCTCCCCTCGGCCGGGACCGGCTTATGAAAAACTGTTTTTT. Translated, it gives CASSSPRPGPAYEKLFF.